The next 21 T cell receptor beta chains were all read from a single sample in a study of blood T cell repertoires in COVID-19. Data came from immunoSEQ multiplex PCR; TCRdb stores just in-frame clones and leaves some out. The table shows under 150,000 clones, with 70% to 90% occurring only once. The sequencing input was peripheral blood. These receptors were obtained from a woman aged 50 to 65 with acute or convalescent COVID-19.

The chain is built from TRBV6-1 and TRBJ1-5, with 10 bases that match TRBD1. Trimming removed 1 base from V and 6 bases from J; junction bases left unmatched: 3. The CDR3 spans 15 residues. The germline CDR1 and CDR2 sequences are MNHNS and SASEGT. The CDR3 DNA follows: TGTGCCAGCAGTGAAGATTGGACAGGGGGTCAGCCCCAGCATTTT. Translation: CASSEDWTGGQPQHF.

This chain joins TRBV6-1 and TRBJ1-4; tentative D call: TRBD1 (6 bases). Germline CDR1 reads MNHNS; CDR2 reads SASEGT. Between the trimmed V and J ends, which lost 1 base and 5 bases, there was a span of 11 bases. The CDR3 extends over 15 amino acids. The CDR3 sequence is CASSEGAGVNEKLFF. The CDR3 bases are TGTGCCAGCAGTGAAGGGGCAGGGGTGAATGAAAAACTGTTTTTT.

The CDR3 nucleotides read TGCGCCAGCAGCCCGGGTTTGGAGTTAAACATTCAGTACTTC. This translates into CASSPGLELNIQYF. The V call is TRBV5-1, the J call TRBJ2-4; D gene ambiguous. Per the germline V gene, CDR1 is SGHRS and CDR2 is YFSETQ. Trimming took 4 bases from V and 6 from J, leaving 14 bases between them. The CDR3 runs to 14 residues.

This chain joins TRBV7-9 and TRBJ2-7; 8 bases line up with TRBD1. This CDR3 contains 15 residues. From germline, CDR1 is SEHNR and CDR2 FQNEAQ (reference sequence). Losses at the gene ends were 3 bases for V and 3 bases for J; bases not matched to a gene: 7. CDR3 residues: CASSFRTGSGYEQYF. For the CDR3, the DNA is TGTGCCAGCAGCTTCCGGACAGGGTCGGGCTACGAGCAGTACTTC.

The rearrangement links TRBV25-1 to TRBJ1-1, with D perhaps TRBD1 (6 bases). Germline loops: CDR1 MGHDK, CDR2 SYGVNS. V was trimmed by 2 bases and J by 0 bases, leaving 13 bases between them. The CDR3 consists of 16 residues. Here the CDR3 DNA reads TGTGCCAGCAGTGAAACCAGGACAGCAATGAACACTGAAGCTTTCTTT. Its protein product is CASSETRTAMNTEAFF.

The J gene is TRBJ2-3, the V gene TRBV5-1, with 13 bases identical to TRBD2. V trimming: 4 bases; J trimming: 7 bases; junction bases outside the gene matches: 3. Germline V gene sequence: CDR1 SGHRS, CDR2 YFSETQ. The CDR3 runs 14 residues. CDR3 sequence: CASSPGTSGNTQYF. The CDR3 nucleotides are TGCGCCAGCAGCCCCGGGACTAGCGGGAATACGCAGTATTTT.

This chain joins TRBV6-2 or TRBV6-3 and TRBJ2-7; possible D gene TRBD2, 6 bases. Per germline, CDR1 MNHEY and CDR2 SVGEGT. Trimming stripped 6 bases from V and 7 bases from J, with 10 bases between. The CDR3 is made up of 11 amino acids. As DNA, the CDR3 is TGTGCCAGCAGCCCACGGGGGGAGCAGTACTTC. Translated, it gives CASSPRGEQYF.

The chain recombines TRBV5-4 with TRBJ2-4; 7 bases fit TRBD1. Trimming took 4 bases from V and 8 from J; bases not matched to a gene: 6. The CDR3 contains 13 residues. Germline lookup yields CDR1 SGHNT and CDR2 YYREEE (reference sequence). CDR3 in DNA: TGTGCCAGCAGCACACGACAGGGTGACATTCAGTACTTC. Protein product: CASSTRQGDIQYF.

This clone was seen only once. This chain connects TRBV6-2 or TRBV6-3 to TRBJ1-1, with 11 bases that match TRBD1. Germline V lookup: CDR1 MNHEY, CDR2 SVGEGT. V lost 5 bases, J lost 6 bases, and 11 bases stayed unmatched. CDR3 length: 16 residues. As DNA, the CDR3 is TGTGCCAGCAGTGGACAGGGGGCAAATAGGAGCGCTGAAGCTTTCTTT. Protein: CASSGQGANRSAEAFF.

The chain uses TRBV19 and TRBJ1-1; D remains ambiguous. The CDR3 is 15 amino acids. Deletions cut 3 bases from V and 1 base from J, with 12 bases between. Germline CDR1 LNHDA, CDR2 SQIVND (reference sequence). Written as DNA, the CDR3 is TGTGCCAGTAGTATGCCGAGGCAACCGAACACTGAAGCTTTCTTT. The encoded protein is CASSMPRQPNTEAFF.

This chain joins TRBV9 and TRBJ2-7; 12 nucleotides agree with TRBD1. This CDR3 has 15 residues. The germline gives CDR1 SGDLS, CDR2 YYNGEE. V shed 4 bases and J 7 bases; nucleotides not matched to a gene: 9. Here the CDR3 DNA reads TGTGCCAGCAGCAGGGCCGGGACAGGGGGCGAGGAGCAGTACTTC. Amino acid sequence: CASSRAGTGGEEQYF. Full variable domain (missing parts from reference TRBV9 and TRBJ2-7): DSGVTQTPKHLITATGQRVTLRCSPRSGDLSVYWYQQSLDQGLQFLIQYYNGEERAKGNILERFSAQQFPDLHSELNLSSLELGDSALYFCASSRAGTGGEEQYFGPGTRLTVT.

The chain joins TRBV9 to TRBJ2-7; D is unresolved. V lost 4 bases, J lost 2 bases, and 16 bases lay in between. Germline CDR1 SGDLS, CDR2 YYNGEE. The CDR3 is 15 amino acids. The CDR3 loop is CASSPRPSPAYEQYF. CDR3 nucleotide sequence: TGTGCCAGCAGCCCGAGGCCCTCCCCGGCCTACGAGCAGTACTTC. Drawing the rest from reference TRBV9 and TRBJ2-7, the complete variable domain is DSGVTQTPKHLITATGQRVTLRCSPRSGDLSVYWYQQSLDQGLQFLIQYYNGEERAKGNILERFSAQQFPDLHSELNLSSLELGDSALYFCASSPRPSPAYEQYFGPGTRLTVT.

The chain employs TRBV28 and TRBJ1-3, with D perhaps matching TRBD1 (6 bases). Trimming cost V 5 bases and J 1 base, with 21 bases left between them. This CDR3 contains 18 residues. CDR1 and CDR2 from the germline V gene are MDHEN and SYDVKM. CDR3 protein: CASSPLPYRVYSGNTIYF. DNA of the CDR3: TGTGCCAGCAGTCCCCTACCCTACAGGGTGTATTCTGGAAACACCATATATTTT.

The gene calls are TRBV18 and TRBJ1-5, with a possible D match to TRBD1 (5 bases). CDR1 is KGHSH, CDR2 LQKENI, per germline. V shed 2 bases and J shed 7 bases, with 15 bases lying between them. The CDR3 is 15 amino acids. Here the CDR3 DNA reads TGTGCCAGCTCACCATCTCAGGGATTGATCCAGCCCCAGCATTTT. It translates to CASSPSQGLIQPQHF.

The V call is TRBV5-1, the J call TRBJ1-4; D possibly corresponds to TRBD1 (5 bases). The germline gives CDR1 SGHRS, CDR2 YFSETQ. The CDR3 spans 15 residues. Trimming removed 0 bases from V and 7 bases from J, with 13 bases in between. CDR3 sequence (DNA): TGCGCCAGCAGCTTGGCCGGGGGAGGGACTGAAAAACTGTTTTTT. Its protein is CASSLAGGGTEKLFF.

The rearrangement links TRBV2 to TRBJ2-7; 14 positions agree with TRBD2. V trimming: 6 bases; J trimming: 3 bases; junction bases outside the gene matches: 4. The V gene's germline CDR1 is SNHLY and CDR2 FYNNEI. This CDR3 region has 15 residues. The CDR3 loop is CASRGGLAGGYEQYF. The CDR3 bases are TGTGCCAGCAGGGGCGGACTAGCGGGGGGCTACGAGCAGTACTTC.

The chain couples TRBV5-4 to TRBJ2-5; TRBD2 matches 11 bases. V was pared by 4 bases and J by 5 bases, with 10 bases of the junction left unmatched. The germline CDR1 and CDR2 sequences are SGHNT and YYREEE (reference sequence). The CDR3 length is 16 residues. The CDR3 DNA sequence: TGTGCCAGCAGCCTCCTCTCCGGGACTAGCGGCGAGACCCAGTACTTC. As protein: CASSLLSGTSGETQYF. Full variable domain (remainder filled in from reference TRBV5-4 and TRBJ2-5): ETGVTQSPTHLIKTRGQQVTLRCSSQSGHNTVSWYQQALGQGPQFIFQYYREEENGRGNFPPRFSGLQFPNYSSELNVNALELDDSALYLCASSLLSGTSGETQYFGPGTRLLVL.

This clone was observed a single time. This sequence joins TRBV6-6 and TRBJ1-2, with TRBD1 matching 10 bases. The CDR3 spans 15 residues. The V and J ends lost 5 bases and 5 bases, in that order; junction bases with no gene match: 8. Germline V gene sequence: CDR1 MNHNY, CDR2 SVGAGI (reference sequence). CDR3 protein: CASSPGTGAGYGYTF. CDR3 in DNA: TGTGCCAGCAGTCCCGGGACAGGGGCGGGGTATGGCTACACCTTC.

The gene calls are TRBV28 and TRBJ1-5, with D possibly matching TRBD1 (6 bases). V lost 6 bases and J lost 0, with 21 bases in between. The CDR3 runs to 18 residues. Germline values: CDR1 MDHEN, CDR2 SYDVKM. The CDR3 sequence is CASSSLLGTFLSNQPQHF. CDR3 DNA: TGTGCCAGCAGCTCGCTTCTTGGGACATTCCTTAGCAATCAGCCCCAGCATTTT.

The chain recombines TRBV5-4 with TRBJ2-3; TRBD2 is a possible D gene (7 bases). The length of the CDR3 is 16 residues. The germline V gene encodes CDR1 SGHNT and CDR2 YYREEE (reference sequence). V gave up 1 base and J gave up 5 bases, with 17 bases separating them. As DNA, the CDR3 is TGTGCCAGCAGCTTGAGTGGGAGGGGGGCTGGAGATACGCAGTATTTT. Its translation: CASSLSGRGAGDTQYF.

This clone was counted only a few times. V is TRBV5-6 and J is TRBJ1-6; TRBD1 matches 7 bases. Trimming cost V 3 bases and J 4 bases; bases outside gene matches: 7. The CDR3 runs 16 residues. CDR1 SGHDT and CDR2 YYEEEE come from the germline V gene. The CDR3 reads CASSYSGTEYNSPLHF. CDR3 coding DNA: TGTGCCAGCAGCTATTCCGGGACAGAATATAATTCACCCCTCCACTTT. Supplemented by reference TRBV5-6 and TRBJ1-6, the full variable domain reads DAGVTQSPTHLIKTRGQQVTLRCSPKSGHDTVSWYQQALGQGPQFIFQYYEEEERQRGNFPDRFSGHQFPNYSSELNVNALLLGDSALYLCASSYSGTEYNSPLHFGNGTRLTVT.